These 22 T cell receptor beta chains originate from one sample sequenced in a study of blood T cell repertoires in COVID-19. Using immunoSEQ multiplex PCR, the repertoire was profiled, and TCRdb retains in-frame clones only, with some absent. Of 250,000 or so clones detected, about 91% appear once; the ten largest clones hold around 6.6%. Material: peripheral blood. The receptors come from a woman in her thirties with COVID-19, enrolled during active disease.

This rearrangement joins TRBV25-1 to TRBJ2-1; the match to TRBD2 covers 12 bases. With 9 bases clipped from V and 4 bases from J, the junction kept 4 bases outside the gene matches. The CDR3 consists of 14 residues. CDR1 is MGHDK, CDR2 SYGVNS, per germline. DNA of the CDR3: TGTGCCAGTCTAGCGGGGGGGCTTTACAATGAGCAGTTCTTC. It yields the protein CASLAGGLYNEQFF.

V usage is TRBV5-4 and J usage is TRBJ2-1; the match to TRBD1 covers 9 bases. This CDR3 has 14 amino acids. Germline-derived CDR1 and CDR2 are SGHNT and YYREEE (reference sequence). J lost 9 bases, V lost 2 bases, and 6 bases had no gene match. The CDR3 bases are TGTGCCAGCAGCTTAGACAGGGGGACTATTGAGCAGTTCTTC. Translating gives CASSLDRGTIEQFF.

The rearrangement joins TRBV18 to TRBJ2-5; 8 bases map to TRBD2. In germline, CDR1 is KGHSH, CDR2 LQKENI. The V and J ends lost 0 bases and 5 bases, in that order; junction bases with no gene match: 2. There are 14 residues in the CDR3. The CDR3 sequence is CASSPPSGGETQYF. The CDR3 region has the DNA TGTGCCAGCTCACCACCGTCGGGGGGGGAGACCCAGTACTTC.

The chain employs TRBV7-6 and TRBJ1-4, with D maybe TRBD1 (5 bases). The CDR3 covers 16 residues. Germline-derived CDR1 and CDR2 are SGHVS and FNYEAQ. V lost 1 base and J 10 bases, leaving 19 bases between the germline ends. CDR3 amino acids: CASSLVIAGWEGKLFF. The CDR3 DNA reads as TGTGCCAGCAGCTTAGTGATTGCAGGGTGGGAAGGAAAACTGTTTTTT.

The rearrangement joins TRBV24-1 to TRBJ1-1, with a possible D match to TRBD1 (6 bases). Per the germline V gene, CDR1 is KGHDR and CDR2 is SFDVKD. CDR3 length: 13 residues. V lost 7 bases and J lost 0, with 8 bases in between. The CDR3 DNA reads TGTGCCACCAGGGACAGCATGAACACTGAAGCTTTCTTT. This sequence encodes CATRDSMNTEAFF.

In its sample, this clone was seen once. This rearrangement joins TRBV19 to TRBJ2-1; TRBD1 matches at 7 bases. V lost 6 bases, J lost 5 bases, and 13 bases stayed unmatched. Germline V gene data show CDR1 as LNHDA and CDR2 as SQIVND (reference sequence). The CDR3 sequence is 16 residues long. In DNA, the CDR3 is TGTGCCAGTAGACCAAGGGGGCTAGCTAAAAACAATGAGCAGTTCTTC. This sequence encodes CASRPRGLAKNNEQFF.

The V gene is TRBV6-2 or TRBV6-3, the J gene TRBJ1-2; D remains unclear. Germline V lookup: CDR1 MNHEY, CDR2 SVGEGT. V was shortened by 6 bases and J by 4 bases, with 15 bases between the two germline ends. The CDR3 has 14 residues. The CDR3 nucleotides are TGTGCCAGCAGCCTGAGGTTAGAGACCTATGGCTACACCTTC. Its protein product is CASSLRLETYGYTF.

The chain has TRBV11-3 and TRBJ1-5; D is uncertain. The V and J ends lost 1 base and 10 bases respectively, with 11 bases between them. CDR3 length: 13 residues. CDR1 is SGHNT, CDR2 YENEEA, per germline. CDR3 protein: CASSLGLSAPQHF. As DNA, the CDR3 is TGTGCCAGCAGCTTAGGTTTGAGTGCCCCCCAGCATTTT.

CDR3 protein: CASSQRDIVNTQYF. The CDR3 DNA sequence: TGTGCCAGCAGCCAACGGGATATCGTCAATACGCAGTATTTT. V and J are TRBV9 and TRBJ2-3; D might be TRBD2 (5 bases). V lost 4 bases and J 7 bases, leaving 16 bases between the germline ends. Germline-derived CDR1 and CDR2 are SGDLS and YYNGEE. CDR3 length: 14 residues.

V usage is TRBV3-1 (or the pseudogene TRBV3-2) and J usage is TRBJ2-7; the D gene is possibly TRBD2 (5 bases). The germline CDR1 and CDR2 sequences are LGHDT and YNNKEL (reference sequence). V was clipped by 8 bases and J by 2 bases, with 13 bases between them. This CDR3 region has 13 residues. Here the CDR3 reads CASWEQKTYEQYV. The CDR3 DNA sequence: TGTGCCAGCTGGGAGCAGAAGACCTACGAGCAGTACGTC.

This sequence joins TRBV6-5 and TRBJ2-2; D perhaps matches TRBD2 (6 bases). The ends were cut back, 7 bases at V and 2 bases at J, with 14 bases in the middle. The CDR3 extends over 15 amino acids. The germline CDR1 and CDR2 sequences are MNHEY and SVGAGI. CDR3 region: CASTGGKQNTGELFF. The CDR3 DNA sequence: TGTGCCAGCACCGGCGGGAAACAAAACACCGGGGAGCTGTTTTTT.

The chain carries TRBV12-3 or TRBV12-4 and TRBJ2-3; D perhaps matches TRBD1 (5 bases). V was cut by 6 bases and J by 9 bases, with 10 bases left in between. The CDR3 sequence is 11 residues long. The CDR3 loop is CASRKTVTQYF. The CDR3 DNA reads TGTGCCAGCAGAAAGACAGTGACGCAGTATTTT.

In this sample, this clone turned up once. The rearrangement links TRBV27 to TRBJ1-6; maybe TRBD1 (6 bases). Per the germline V gene, CDR1 is MNHEY and CDR2 is SMNVEV (reference sequence). CDR3 length: 15 amino acids. Trimming stripped 5 bases from V and 4 bases from J, with 12 bases between. CDR3: CASSGGSNYNSPLHF. The CDR3 DNA reads TGTGCCAGCAGTGGGGGCAGTAATTATAATTCACCCCTCCACTTT.

J is TRBJ2-3 and V is TRBV12-5; TRBD2 matches at 8 bases. The CDR3 contains 14 residues. CDR1 and CDR2 (germline): LGHNT, FRNRAP. J was trimmed by 1 base and V by 6 bases; bases with no gene match: 3. CDR3 DNA sequence: TGTGCTAGTGGCGGAGCGGGGGGCACAGATACGCAGTATTTT. It encodes CASGGAGGTDTQYF.

This chain connects TRBV27 to TRBJ2-3; 12 bases align to TRBD2. V dropped 3 bases and J dropped 2; count of bases not matched to a gene: 6. Per germline, CDR1 MNHEY and CDR2 SMNVEV (reference sequence). The CDR3 sequence is 17 residues long. CDR3 coding DNA: TGTGCCAGCAGTTTGAGGACTAGCGGGGCCAACACAGATACGCAGTATTTT. It translates to CASSLRTSGANTDTQYF.

The V gene is TRBV9, the J gene TRBJ2-7, with D perhaps TRBD2 (5 bases). The CDR3 covers 13 residues. Germline V gives CDR1 SGDLS, CDR2 YYNGEE. The V end was cut by 9 bases, the J end by 7 bases, with 20 bases between. DNA of the CDR3: TGTGCCAAATTTACCGGGCCCGGCGGGGAGCAGTACGTC. Amino acid sequence: CAKFTGPGGEQYV.

CDR3 in amino acids: CASSRGLYNEQFF. The CDR3 region has the DNA TGCGCCAGCAGCCGGGGACTTTACAATGAGCAGTTCTTC. The chain links TRBV4-3 to TRBJ2-1; tentative D call: TRBD2 (6 bases). The germline gives CDR1 LGHNA, CDR2 YSLEER. The V gene lost 4 bases and the J gene lost 4 bases, with 8 bases spanning the gap. This CDR3 contains 13 residues.

The chain has TRBV3-1 (or the pseudogene TRBV3-2) and TRBJ2-2; TRBD2 matches at 7 bases. This CDR3 contains 15 residues. Germline assignment: CDR1 LGHDT and CDR2 YNNKEL (reference sequence). Trimming at V came to 2 bases and at J to 2 bases, leaving 2 bases not matched to a gene. The DNA of the CDR3 is TGTGCCAGCAGCCAAACTAGCGCTAACACCGGGGAGCTGTTTTTT. The encoded protein is CASSQTSANTGELFF.

V gene TRBV19 combines with J gene TRBJ1-5, with 12 bases that match TRBD1. Looked up from germline, CDR1 is LNHDA and CDR2 is SQIVND (reference sequence). This CDR3 region has 17 residues. Unmatched junction bases numbered 6, after V lost 4 bases and J lost 2 bases. CDR3: CASSRGQGATGNQPQHF. For the CDR3, the DNA is TGTGCCAGTAGTAGGGGACAGGGGGCAACGGGCAATCAGCCCCAGCATTTT.

This chain uses TRBV5-1 with TRBJ1-1; TRBD1 matches at 7 bases. Per the germline V gene, CDR1 is SGHRS and CDR2 is YFSETQ. The CDR3 has 15 amino acids. V trimming: 1 base; J trimming: 0 bases; junction bases outside the gene matches: 3. DNA for the CDR3: TGCGCCAGCAGCTTGCTGGGACAGATGAACACTGAAGCTTTCTTT. Its protein is CASSLLGQMNTEAFF.

The chain has TRBV5-1 and TRBJ1-4; TRBD1 matches at 8 bases. J lost 3 bases, V lost 2 bases, and 3 bases had no gene match. The CDR3 is 15 residues long. Per germline, CDR1 SGHRS and CDR2 YFSETQ. CDR3 sequence reads: CASSFSTGANEKLFF. The CDR3 DNA sequence: TGCGCCAGCAGCTTCTCGACAGGGGCTAATGAAAAACTGTTTTTT.

The V call is TRBV27, the J call TRBJ2-5; 14 bases align to TRBD2. The CDR3 totals 15 residues. With 6 bases clipped from V and 7 bases from J, the junction kept 7 bases outside the gene matches. Germline V CDR1 and CDR2: MNHEY, SMNVEV (reference sequence). The CDR3 spells CASRPTSGGVGTQYF. Here the CDR3 DNA reads TGTGCCAGCAGACCGACTAGCGGGGGGGTCGGGACCCAGTACTTC.